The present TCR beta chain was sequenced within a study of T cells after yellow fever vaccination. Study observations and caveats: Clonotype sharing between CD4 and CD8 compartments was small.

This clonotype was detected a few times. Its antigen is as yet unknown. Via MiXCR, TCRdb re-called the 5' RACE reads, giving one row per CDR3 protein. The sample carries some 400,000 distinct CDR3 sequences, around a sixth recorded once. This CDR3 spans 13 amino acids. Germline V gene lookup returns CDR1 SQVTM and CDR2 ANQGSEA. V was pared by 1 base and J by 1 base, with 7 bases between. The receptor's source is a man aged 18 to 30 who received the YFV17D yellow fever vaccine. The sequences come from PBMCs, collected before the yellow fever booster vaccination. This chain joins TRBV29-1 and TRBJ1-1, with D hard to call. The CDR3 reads CSVEGTENTEAFF. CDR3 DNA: TGCAGCGTTGAAGGGACGGAGAACACTGAAGCTTTCTTT.